Shown below are 6 T cell receptor beta chains from a single sample sequenced in a study of T cells after yellow fever vaccination. Each CDR3 protein is one row after TCRdb ran MiXCR on the 5' RACE reads. The top ten clones hold about an eighth of a sample with more than 20,000 distinct CDR3 sequences, 5% to 6% of them seen once. This sample comprised PBMCs, either bulk or a sorted T-cell subset (CD4+, CD8+, memory, or dextramer-sorted; not recorded which), obtained 15 days after the yellow fever booster vaccination. The source of these receptors is a man aged 25 to 40 who received the YFV17D yellow fever vaccine.

This clonotype occurred many times. The chain recombines TRBV27 with TRBJ2-3; TRBD1 agrees at 10 bases. The length of the CDR3 is 15 residues. J gave up 3 bases and V 5 bases, and 5 bases lay outside the gene matches. The germline V gene has CDR1 MNHEY and CDR2 SMNVEV (reference sequence). The DNA for the CDR3 is TGTGCCAGCAGTCTTGACAGGGGGCTGACAGATACGCAGTATTTT. Protein product: CASSLDRGLTDTQYF.

This clonotype was picked up many times. The J gene is TRBJ2-3, the V gene TRBV4-2; TRBD2 agrees at 15 bases. The CDR3 extends over 16 amino acids. The trim removed 6 bases at V and 6 bases at J, leaving 7 bases unmatched. Per the germline V gene, CDR1 is LGHNA and CDR2 is YNFKEQ. CDR3 sequence: CASSISGTSGRDTQYF. DNA for the CDR3: TGTGCCAGCAGTATATCCGGGACTAGCGGGAGGGATACGCAGTATTTT.

Ten or more counts support this clonotype. The CDR3 here is CASSLGTGGSLSSYNEQFF. CDR3 nucleotide sequence: TGCGCCAGCAGCCTCGGAACAGGGGGCTCTCTGAGCTCCTACAATGAGCAGTTCTTC. The chain joins TRBV5-1 to TRBJ2-1; 9 positions match TRBD1. CDR1 is SGHRS, CDR2 YFSETQ, per germline. V lost 4 bases, J lost 0 bases, and 14 bases stayed unmatched. This CDR3 has 19 amino acids.

This clonotype was counted at least ten times. The chain links TRBV29-1 to TRBJ2-7; a weak D match, TRBD1 (6 bases). The CDR3 loop spans 13 amino acids. Trimming shortened V by 4 bases and J by 7 bases, and 17 bases separated the two germline ends. Germline CDR1 SQVTM, CDR2 ANQGSEA. The DNA of the CDR3 is TGCAGCGTTGCTTTGGGGGACATAAAAGAGCAGTACTTC. Translation gives CSVALGDIKEQYF.

This clonotype was found many times. The V gene is TRBV6-2 or TRBV6-3, the J gene TRBJ1-6, with 11 bases that match TRBD1. V shed 4 bases and J 10 bases; nucleotides not matched to a gene: 6. The CDR3 runs to 15 residues. Germline V lookup: CDR1 MNHEY, CDR2 SVGEGT. The CDR3 here is CASSFSDRGQSPLHF. CDR3 nucleotide sequence: TGTGCCAGCAGTTTTTCGGACAGGGGGCAATCACCCCTCCACTTT.

This clonotype was seen ten or more times. The chain is built from TRBV10-3 and TRBJ1-1, with D tentatively TRBD1 (6 bases). The ends were cut back, 6 bases at V and 5 bases at J, with 16 bases in the middle. This CDR3 contains 14 residues. Germline V CDR1 and CDR2: ENHRY, SYGVKD. Here the CDR3 DNA reads TGTGCCATCAGACTACAGGGTGATGGTACTGAAGCTTTCTTT. Its translation: CAIRLQGDGTEAFF.